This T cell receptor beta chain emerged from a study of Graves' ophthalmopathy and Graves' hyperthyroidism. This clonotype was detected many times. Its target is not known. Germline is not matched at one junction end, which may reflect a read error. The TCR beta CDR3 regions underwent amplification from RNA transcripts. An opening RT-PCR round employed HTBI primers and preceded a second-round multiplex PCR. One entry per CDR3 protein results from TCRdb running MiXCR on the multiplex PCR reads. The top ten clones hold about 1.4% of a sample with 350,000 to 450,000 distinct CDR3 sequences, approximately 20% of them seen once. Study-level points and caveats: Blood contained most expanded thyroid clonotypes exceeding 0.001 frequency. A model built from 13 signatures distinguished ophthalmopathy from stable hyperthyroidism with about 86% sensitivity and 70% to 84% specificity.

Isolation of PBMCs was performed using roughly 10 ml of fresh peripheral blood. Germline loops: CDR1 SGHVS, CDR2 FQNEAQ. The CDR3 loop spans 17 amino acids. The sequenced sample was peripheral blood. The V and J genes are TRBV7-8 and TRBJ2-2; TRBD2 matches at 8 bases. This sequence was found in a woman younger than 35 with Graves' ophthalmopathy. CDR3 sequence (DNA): TGTGTCAGCAGCTTGTCAGCGGGAGCCCCGAACACCGGGGAGCTGTTTTTT. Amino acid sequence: CVSSLSAGAPNTGELFF. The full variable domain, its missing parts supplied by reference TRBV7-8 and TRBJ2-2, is GAGVSQSPRYKVAKRGQDVALRCDPISGHVSLFWYQQALGQGPEFLTYFQNEAQLDKSGLPSDRFFAERPEGSVSTLKIQRTQQEDSAVYLCVSSLSAGAPNTGELFFGEGSRLTVL.